The sequence of this T cell receptor beta chain was determined in a study of shared clonotypes between healthy human individuals. Germline V gene data show CDR1 as MNHEY and CDR2 as SMNVEV (reference sequence). V was pared by 0 bases and J by 0 bases, with 5 bases of the junction left unmatched. The CDR3 is 20 amino acids. A deep-level run was used for the assay. TCRdb's table, derived via immunoSEQ multiplex PCR, lists solely in-frame clones and lacks some. Among roughly 380,000 clones, roughly 96% were seen once, and the ten largest hold around 0.3%. As for this clone: Its specificity is not known.

Study-wide results and caveats: Investigators expected sequencing depth to affect clonotype sharing among donors. Rarefaction indicated that sorted-subset sequencing remained incomplete although depth was large.

Donors comprised healthy HIV-negative adults lacking recent acute infections or vaccinations. The sequence was obtained from a man aged 25 to 45 in good health. The chain carries TRBV27 and TRBJ2-1; 16 bases line up with TRBD2. The sequencing sample was made of memory CD8+ T cells sorted from blood. Subset noted: CD45RO+ cells pooled with CCR7-negative TemRA cells. This CDR3 reads CASSLSGLAGGPSSYNEQFF. The CDR3 DNA reads TGTGCCAGCAGTTTATCGGGACTAGCGGGAGGGCCAAGCTCCTACAATGAGCAGTTCTTC.